The T cell receptor beta chain under discussion was sequenced for a study of PD-1 blockade in classical Hodgkin lymphoma. Looked up from germline, CDR1 is MNHEY and CDR2 is SMNVEV (reference sequence). With V trimmed by 5 bases and J by 8 bases, 9 bases remained unmatched. The CDR3 spans 15 residues. Time point: cycle 4 day 1 (C4D1), after 6 weeks of nivolumab. Relapses following autologous stem cell transplantation were seen in all patients, with brentuximab vedotin exposure varying. Some clones are missing from TCRdb's copy, which holds only in-frame ones; the method was immunoSEQ multiplex PCR. The sample holds about 25,000 clones, approximately 70% seen once. Study results and caveats: Complete responders possessed baseline diversity comparable to newly diagnosed patients.

Comments on this clone: Antigen specificity is unknown.

The TCR comes from a human donor with classical Hodgkin lymphoma. V gene TRBV27 combines with J gene TRBJ2-2; TRBD2 matches at 9 bases. Sequencing was performed on peripheral blood mononuclear cells (PBMCs), taken before the fourth cycle of nivolumab. CDR3 sequence: CASSPIGTSRGELFF. The CDR3 DNA sequence: TGTGCCAGCAGTCCGATCGGGACTAGCAGAGGGGAGCTGTTTTTT.